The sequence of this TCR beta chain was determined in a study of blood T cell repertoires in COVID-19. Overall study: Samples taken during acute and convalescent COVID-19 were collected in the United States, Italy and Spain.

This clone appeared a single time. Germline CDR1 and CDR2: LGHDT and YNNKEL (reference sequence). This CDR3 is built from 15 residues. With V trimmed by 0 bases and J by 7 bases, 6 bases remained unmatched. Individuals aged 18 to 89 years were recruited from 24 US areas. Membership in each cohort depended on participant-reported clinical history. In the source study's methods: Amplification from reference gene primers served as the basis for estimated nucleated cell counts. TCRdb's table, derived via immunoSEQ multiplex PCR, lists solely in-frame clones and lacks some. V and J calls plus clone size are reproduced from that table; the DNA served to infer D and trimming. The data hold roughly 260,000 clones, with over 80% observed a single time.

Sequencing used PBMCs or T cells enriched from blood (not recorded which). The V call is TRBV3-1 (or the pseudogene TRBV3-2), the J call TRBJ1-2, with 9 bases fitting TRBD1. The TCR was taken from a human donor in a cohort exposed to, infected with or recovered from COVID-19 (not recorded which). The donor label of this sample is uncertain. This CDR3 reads CASSQDNRGRVGYTF. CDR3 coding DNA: TGTGCCAGCAGCCAAGATAACAGGGGGCGGGTTGGCTACACCTTC.